The clone carrying this TCR beta chain was observed many times. The data were obtained in a study of blood T cell repertoires in COVID-19. Looking at the study overall: PBMCs, B-cell-depleted T cells, or T cells were the source of the cDNA or gDNA that made up the material.

Germline CDR1 LNHDA, CDR2 SQIVND (reference sequence). Trimming cost V 9 bases and J 4 bases, with 24 bases left between them. The CDR3 contains 16 residues. Authors' analysis steps: Estimates of nucleated cell counts were drawn from the amplification of reference gene primers. Data came from immunoSEQ multiplex PCR; TCRdb stores just in-frame clones and leaves some out. V and J calls plus clone size are reproduced from that table; the DNA served to infer D and trimming. The table shows fewer than 200,000 clones, with about 83% occurring only once. The sequenced sample consisted of peripheral blood. This TCR was sampled from a man aged 35-49 years who had recovered from COVID-19. This chain uses TRBV19 with TRBJ1-2; maybe TRBD1 (6 bases). CDR3: CASPSLRKGVFYGYTF. The CDR3 nucleotides are TGTGCCAGCCCTTCTTTGCGGAAGGGGGTGTTCTATGGCTACACCTTC.